These T cell receptor beta chains were read from a single sample in a study of cytomegalovirus exposure and HLA in healthy donors. Sequencing was performed with immunoSEQ multiplex PCR; in TCRdb, only in-frame clones are kept and a portion is missing. The sample comprises 80,000 to 100,000 clones, about 79% of which are singletons, and more than 2.5% rests with the top ten. Sequences were obtained from PBMCs. Source of these receptors: a male donor in good health and CMV-seropositive. The CDR3 runs from the conserved cysteine through the conserved F or W. A D gene is named only where the DNA matches it firmly. Clone size is stated in some rows and not others, as once, few, many or a class when expanded.

>TRBJ2-5|.|TRBV7-8|12|.
TGTGCCAGCAGCTTATCGCGGGGACTCCCTTACTTC
CASSLSRGLPYF
>TRBJ1-5|.|TRBV4-1|16|.
TGCGCCAGCAGCCAGGTACTAAAGGAAAGCAATCAGCCCCAGCATTTT
CASSQVLKESNQPQHF
>TRBJ2-5|TRBD1|TRBV5-4|15|.
TGTGCCAGCAGTCCCGCCGGGACAGGGAAAGAGACCCAGTACTTC
CASSPAGTGKETQYF
>TRBJ1-5|.|TRBV6-6|15|few
TGTGCCAGCAGCCCTCTCGGGCCGGGAGATCAGCCCCAGCATTTT
CASSPLGPGDQPQHF
>TRBJ2-7|TRBD1|TRBV7-2|14|.
TGTGCCAGCAGCCTCCGGACAGGGTACTCCGAGCAGTACTTC
CASSLRTGYSEQYF
>TRBJ2-7|.|TRBV5-4|15|.
TGTGCCAGCAGCTTGGAAGGGGCGCGCACCTACGAGCAGTACTTC
CASSLEGARTYEQYF
>TRBJ1-1|.|TRBV11-3|15|few
TGTGCCAGCAGCTTAGGGACTCAGATGAACACTGAAGCTTTCTTT
CASSLGTQMNTEAFF
>TRBJ1-5|.|TRBV6-1|11|.
TGTGCCAGCAGTGCCCCCCAGGACCAGCATTTT
CASSAPQDQHF
>TRBJ2-7|.|TRBV2|11|few
TGTGCCAGCCGAACTGCCTACGAGCAGTACTTC
CASRTAYEQYF
>TRBJ2-7|TRBD1|TRBV5-1|12|.
TGCCCCGGGACAGGGATTTCCTACGAGCAGTACTTC
CPGTGISYEQYF
>TRBJ1-3|.|TRBV5-1|15|.
TGCGCCAGCAGCCTCGGACAGCGCTCTGGAAACACCATATATTTT
CASSLGQRSGNTIYF
>TRBJ2-1|.|TRBV10-1|12|.
TGCGCCAGCAGTGACTATAACCGGGATCAGTTCTTC
CASSDYNRDQFF
>TRBJ1-2|TRBD1|TRBV11-2|16|.
TGTGCCAGCAGCTCACAAACCCAGGGGGCGGGCTATGGCTACACCTTC
CASSSQTQGAGYGYTF
>TRBJ1-1|.|TRBV7-2|14|once
TGTGCCAGCAGCTTACCTGGCAGAAACACTGAAGCTTTCTTT
CASSLPGRNTEAFF
>TRBJ2-6|TRBD1|TRBV5-1|18|once
TGCGCCAGCAGCTTGGGAGACAGGGTGAACTCTGGGGCCAACGTCCTGACTTTC
CASSLGDRVNSGANVLTF
>TRBJ1-4|.|TRBV27|15|.
.
CASSILGQNAEKLFF
>TRBJ1-2|.|TRBV4-1|13|.
TGCGCCAGCAGCCAAGCTCGGAACTATGGCTACACCTTC
CASSQARNYGYTF
>TRBJ1-1|.|TRBV12-5|13|.
TGTGCTAGTGGCCGTTCGGGGTACACTGAAGCTTTCTTT
CASGRSGYTEAFF
>TRBJ2-7|TRBD2|TRBV7-9|14|.
TGTGCCAGCAACGAGGGGCGGGGGGATTACGAGCAGTACTTC
CASNEGRGDYEQYF
>TRBJ2-1|TRBD1|TRBV27|15|.
TGTGCCAGCAGTCCAGGGACAGGGGGGTGGAATGAGCAGTTCTTC
CASSPGTGGWNEQFF
>TRBJ1-4|TRBD1|TRBV5-4|16|.
TGTGCCAGCAGCTTGGCCGAGACAGGGGGAGGGGAAAAACTGTTTTTT
CASSLAETGGGEKLFF
>TRBJ1-1|.|TRBV30|13|few
TGTGCCTGGAGTGGGCAGAAGAACACTGAAGCTTTCTTT
CAWSGQKNTEAFF
>TRBJ1-2|TRBD1|TRBV4-1|17|.
TGCGCCAGCAGCTTAATAGGGGGCCGAATAGAGAACTATGGCTACACCTTC
CASSLIGGRIENYGYTF
>TRBJ1-4|.|TRBV6-6|13|.
TGTGCCAGCAGCGGCGTGGAGGGGGAAAAACTGTTTTTT
CASSGVEGEKLFF
>TRBJ1-6|.|TRBV11-3|12|.
TGTGCCAGCACCTACGGTTATTCACCCCTCCACTTT
CASTYGYSPLHF
>TRBJ1-1|.|TRBV6-5|15|.
TGTGCCAGCAGTTACGGTCCCGGAGGGAACACTGAAGCTTTCTTT
CASSYGPGGNTEAFF
>TRBJ2-3|.|TRBV18|15|.
TGTGCCAGCTCACCAACTAGCTTGGGCACAGATACGCAGTATTTT
CASSPTSLGTDTQYF
>TRBJ2-1|TRBD2|TRBV5-1|19|once
TGCGCCAGCAGCACGGGACTAGCGGGGGGCCGTCCGAACCGCAATGAGCAGTTCTTC
CASSTGLAGGRPNRNEQFF
>TRBJ2-1|.|TRBV10-2|16|few
TGCGCCAGCAGTGAGTCTACTCCTAGCTCCTACAATGAGCAGTTCTTC
CASSESTPSSYNEQFF
>TRBJ1-1|TRBD1|TRBV5-1|15|.
TGCGCCAGCAGCTTCCAGGGGGTGAAGGACACTGAAGCTTTCTTT
CASSFQGVKDTEAFF
>TRBJ2-7|TRBD1|TRBV12-5|16|.
TGTGCTAGTGGTTTGGTACAGGGACAGGTAGCCTACGAGCAGTACTTC
CASGLVQGQVAYEQYF
>TRBJ2-6|TRBD1|TRBV5-1|15|.
TGCGCCAGCGGATCACAGGGGGCTGGGGCCAACGTCCTGACTTTC
CASGSQGAGANVLTF
>TRBJ1-1|TRBD1|TRBV6-5|13|once
TGTGCCAGCAGTTACCCAGGGGGCCCTGAAGCTTTCTTT
CASSYPGGPEAFF
>TRBJ2-2|TRBD2|TRBV9|15|.
TGTGCCAGCAGCGCGAGAGGGACTAGCGTCGGGGAGCTGTTTTTT
CASSARGTSVGELFF
>TRBJ2-1|TRBD2|TRBV6-6|13|few
TGTGCCAGCAGGGGGAGGGAAGGCAATGAGCAGTTCTTC
CASRGREGNEQFF
>TRBJ1-5|.|TRBV11-2|13|.
TGTGCCAGCAGCTTGGGCAGCAATCAGCCCCAGCATTTT
CASSLGSNQPQHF
>TRBJ1-6|.|TRBV5-6|15|.
TGTGCCAGCAGCTTGGGCGTTCCTACCACTTCACCCCTCCACTTT
CASSLGVPTTSPLHF
>TRBJ1-4|TRBD1|TRBV5-4|16|.
TGTGCCAGCAGTCGTACAGGGGGCGGGTCTAATGAAAAACTGTTTTTT
CASSRTGGGSNEKLFF
>TRBJ2-5|TRBD2|TRBV2|14|.
TGTGCCAGCAGTGCCGCGGGGGATCAAGAGACCCAGTACTTC
CASSAAGDQETQYF
>TRBJ2-1|.|TRBV27|13|.
TGTGCCAGCAGGCCCAGGGTCGGCTATGAGCAGTTCTTC
CASRPRVGYEQFF
>TRBJ1-2|TRBD1|TRBV9|16|.
TGTGCCAGCAGCGCCGGGACAGGGGTCGAGGACTATGGCTACACCTTC
CASSAGTGVEDYGYTF
>TRBJ1-1|.|TRBV9|15|.
TGTGCCAGCAGCGTAGGGCAGGGGATTAACACTGAAGCTTTCTTT
CASSVGQGINTEAFF
>TRBJ1-2|TRBD1|TRBV4-1|16|once
TGCGCCAGCAGCCAAGACCGTCAGGGGGCGACCTATGGCTACACCTTC
CASSQDRQGATYGYTF
>TRBJ2-7|.|TRBV4-1|12|.
TGCGCCAGCAGCCAACTCCCCGGTAGGGAGCACTTC
CASSQLPGREHF
>TRBJ1-5|TRBD1|TRBV6-5|14|.
TGTGCCAGCAGCCGGACAGGCCGTAATCAGCCCCAGCATTTT
CASSRTGRNQPQHF
>TRBJ2-1|TRBD1|TRBV18|14|.
TGTGCCAGCTCAGAACAGGGGGAGGTCAATGAGCAGTTCTTC
CASSEQGEVNEQFF
>TRBJ2-2|TRBD1|TRBV6-5|14|.
TGTGCCAGCAGGCGGGACAGGGGGACCGGGGAGCTGTTTTTT
CASRRDRGTGELFF
>TRBJ1-2|TRBD1|TRBV25-1|13|.
TGTGCCAGCAGGGGACAGGATTACTATGGCTACACCTTC
CASRGQDYYGYTF
>TRBJ2-7|TRBD1|TRBV6-5|15|.
TGTGCCAGCAGACAAGACAGGGGACCTACCTACGAGCAGTACTTC
CASRQDRGPTYEQYF
>TRBJ1-4|.|TRBV30|13|once
TGTGCCTGGGCCCTACCCCCTAATGAAAAACTGTTTTTT
CAWALPPNEKLFF
>TRBJ2-7|.|TRBV27|18|.
TGTGCCAGCAGTTTAGCTAACGCCCCTGGACAGTCCCCCTACGAGCAGTACTTC
CASSLANAPGQSPYEQYF
>TRBJ1-1|.|TRBV30|12|.
TGTGCCTGGGGAGGCGGGTTCGCTGAAGCTTTCTTT
CAWGGGFAEAFF
>TRBJ1-5|.|TRBV18|15|.
TGTGCCAGCTCACCAGAGACAACATCGAATCAGCCCCAGCATTTT
CASSPETTSNQPQHF
>TRBJ2-2|.|TRBV4-2|16|.
TGTGCCAGCAGCCAGGCCTCAGGACAGAACACCGGGGAGCTGTTTTTT
CASSQASGQNTGELFF
>TRBJ1-2|.|TRBV15|14|.
TGTGCCACCAGCAGAGGGTCTACTAACTATGGCTACACCTTC
CATSRGSTNYGYTF